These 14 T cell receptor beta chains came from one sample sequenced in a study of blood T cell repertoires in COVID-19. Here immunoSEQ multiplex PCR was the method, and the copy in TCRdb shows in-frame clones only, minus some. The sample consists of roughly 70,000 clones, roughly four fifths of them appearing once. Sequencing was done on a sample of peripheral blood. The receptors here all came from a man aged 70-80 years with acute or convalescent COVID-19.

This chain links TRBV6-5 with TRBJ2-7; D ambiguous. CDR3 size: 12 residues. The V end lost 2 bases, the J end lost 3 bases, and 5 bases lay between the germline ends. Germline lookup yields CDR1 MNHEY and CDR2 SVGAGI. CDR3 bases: TGTGCCAGCAGTTACGAGGTCTACGAGCAGTACTTC. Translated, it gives CASSYEVYEQYF.

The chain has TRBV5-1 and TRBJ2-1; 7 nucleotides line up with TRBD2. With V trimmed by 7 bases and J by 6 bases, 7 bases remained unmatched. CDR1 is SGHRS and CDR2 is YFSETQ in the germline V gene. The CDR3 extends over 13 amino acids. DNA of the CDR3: TGCGCCAGCTTCGACCCGGGAGGCAATGAGCAGTTCTTC. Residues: CASFDPGGNEQFF. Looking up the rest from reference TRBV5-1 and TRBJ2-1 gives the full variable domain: KAGVTQTPRYLIKTRGQQVTLSCSPISGHRSVSWYQQTPGQGLQFLFEYFSETQRNKGNFPGRFSGRQFSNSRSEMNVSTLELGDSALYLCASFDPGGNEQFFGPGTRLTVL.

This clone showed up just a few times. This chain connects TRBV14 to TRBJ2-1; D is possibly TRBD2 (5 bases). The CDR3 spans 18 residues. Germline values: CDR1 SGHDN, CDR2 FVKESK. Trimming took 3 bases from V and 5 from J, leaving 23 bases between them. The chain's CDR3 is CASSHRVGKARRDNEQFF. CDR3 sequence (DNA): TGTGCCAGCAGCCACCGGGTAGGGAAAGCCCGGCGGGACAATGAGCAGTTCTTC.

The CDR3 protein is CASSLETDEQYF. For the CDR3, the DNA is TGTGCCAGCAGCTTGGAGACAGACGAGCAGTACTTC. The gene calls are TRBV5-6 and TRBJ2-7; D may be TRBD1 (5 bases). Germline V gene sequence: CDR1 SGHDT, CDR2 YYEEEE. CDR3 length: 12 residues. Trimming removed 0 bases from V and 5 bases from J, with 6 bases in between.

The CDR3 loop reads CASSESAAPRAYEQYF. CDR3 nucleotides: TGCGCCAGCAGTGAGTCGGCGGCTCCGAGGGCCTACGAGCAGTACTTC. V is TRBV10-1 and J is TRBJ2-7; possible D gene TRBD2, 5 bases. The V gene's germline CDR1 is WNHNN and CDR2 SYGVQD (reference sequence). V gave up 0 bases and J gave up 2 bases, with 14 bases separating them. The CDR3 runs 16 residues.

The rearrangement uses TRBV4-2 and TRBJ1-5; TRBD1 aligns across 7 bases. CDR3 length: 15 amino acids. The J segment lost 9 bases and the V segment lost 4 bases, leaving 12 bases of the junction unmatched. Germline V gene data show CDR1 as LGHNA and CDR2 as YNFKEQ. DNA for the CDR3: TGTGCCAGCAGCCGAACGACAGGGTGGGATGGGCCCCAGCATTTT. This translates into CASSRTTGWDGPQHF.

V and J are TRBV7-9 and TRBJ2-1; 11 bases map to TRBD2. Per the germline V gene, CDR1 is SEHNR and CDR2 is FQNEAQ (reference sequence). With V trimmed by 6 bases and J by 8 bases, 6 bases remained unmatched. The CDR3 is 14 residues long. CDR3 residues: CASRRTSGSDEQFF. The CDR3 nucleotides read TGTGCCAGCAGGCGTACTAGCGGGAGTGATGAGCAGTTCTTC.

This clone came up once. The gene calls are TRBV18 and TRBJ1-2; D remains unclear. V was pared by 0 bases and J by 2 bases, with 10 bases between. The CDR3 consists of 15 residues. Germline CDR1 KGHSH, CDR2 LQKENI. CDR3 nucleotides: TGTGCCAGCTCACCACCGGTGGCCCAGAACTATGGCTACACCTTC. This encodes CASSPPVAQNYGYTF. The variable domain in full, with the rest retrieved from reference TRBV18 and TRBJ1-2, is NAGVMQNPRHLVRRRGQEARLRCSPMKGHSHVYWYRQLPEEGLKFMVYLQKENIIDESGMPKERFSAEFPKEGPSILRIQQVVRGDSAAYFCASSPPVAQNYGYTFGSGTRLTVV.

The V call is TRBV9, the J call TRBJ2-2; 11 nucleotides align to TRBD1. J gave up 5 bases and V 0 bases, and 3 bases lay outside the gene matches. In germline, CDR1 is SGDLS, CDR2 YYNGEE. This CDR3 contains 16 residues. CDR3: CASSVAGQGATGELFF. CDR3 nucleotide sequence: TGTGCCAGCAGCGTAGCTGGACAGGGGGCGACCGGGGAGCTGTTTTTT. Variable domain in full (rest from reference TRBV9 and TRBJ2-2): DSGVTQTPKHLITATGQRVTLRCSPRSGDLSVYWYQQSLDQGLQFLIQYYNGEERAKGNILERFSAQQFPDLHSELNLSSLELGDSALYFCASSVAGQGATGELFFGEGSRLTVL.

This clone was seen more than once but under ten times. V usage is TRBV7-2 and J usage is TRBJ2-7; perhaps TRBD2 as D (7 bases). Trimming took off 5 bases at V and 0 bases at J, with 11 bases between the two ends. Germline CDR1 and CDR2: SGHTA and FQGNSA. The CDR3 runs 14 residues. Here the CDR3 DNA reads TGTGCCAGCAGCAGGGGGGGATCCTCCTACGAGCAGTACTTC. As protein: CASSRGGSSYEQYF.

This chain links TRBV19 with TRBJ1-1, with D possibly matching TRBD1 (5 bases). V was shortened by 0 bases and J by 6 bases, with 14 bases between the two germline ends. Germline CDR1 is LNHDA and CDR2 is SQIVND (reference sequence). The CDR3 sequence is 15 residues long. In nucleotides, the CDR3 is TGTGCCAGTAGTATAGATAGGGAATTCAGGGCTGAAGCTTTCTTT. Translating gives CASSIDREFRAEAFF.

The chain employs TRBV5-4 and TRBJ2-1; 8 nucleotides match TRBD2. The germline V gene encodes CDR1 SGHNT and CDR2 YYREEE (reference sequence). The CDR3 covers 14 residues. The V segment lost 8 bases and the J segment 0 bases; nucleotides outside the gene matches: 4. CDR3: CASGLAGSYNEQFF. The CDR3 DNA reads TGTGCCAGTGGACTAGCCGGCTCCTACAATGAGCAGTTCTTC.

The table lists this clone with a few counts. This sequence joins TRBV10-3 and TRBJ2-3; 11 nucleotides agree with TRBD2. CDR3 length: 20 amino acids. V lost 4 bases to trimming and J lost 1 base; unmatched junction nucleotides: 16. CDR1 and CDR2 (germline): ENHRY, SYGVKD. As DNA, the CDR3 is TGTGCCATCAGTGTAAGACCACTAGCGGGAGCAGCCAGAGGCACAGATACGCAGTATTTT. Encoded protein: CAISVRPLAGAARGTDTQYF.

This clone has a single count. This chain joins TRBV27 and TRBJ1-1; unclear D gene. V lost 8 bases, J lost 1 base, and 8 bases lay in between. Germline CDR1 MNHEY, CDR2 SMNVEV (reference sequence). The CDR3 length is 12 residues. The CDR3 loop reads CASGRGNTEAFF. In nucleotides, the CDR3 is TGTGCCAGCGGGAGAGGGAACACTGAAGCTTTCTTT.